These 15 T cell receptor beta chains share one sample of origin, sequenced in a study of T-cell memory formation after mild COVID-19 (dated by TCRdb to the early 2020s). Library creation used 5' RACE. The data were produced on an Illumina NovaSeq 6000. TCRdb reprocessed the public reads (quality trimming at Q25 with fastp, clone calling with MiXCR) and kept in-frame beta chains. For every CDR3 protein sequence, its rows merge into one entry that carries the most common genes and DNA. This sample holds about 210,000 distinct CDR3 sequences; about 10% were observed only once. Approximately 3% of the sample goes to the ten largest clones. The specimen was PBMCs or a T cell subset sorted from them (not recorded which). Receptor source: a man aged 18 to 30 who had mild COVID-19 (a few samples of this study predate the infection). The sample titles of this study are shuffled in the database, so cell type and time point are left out; the donor was told from shared clones.

This clonotype was counted a few times. The CDR3 nucleotides are TGCGCCAGCAGCAGAAACAGGGAATCTAACTATGGCTACACCTTC. Its translation is CASSRNRESNYGYTF. The rearrangement joins TRBV5-1 to TRBJ1-2; tentatively, D is TRBD1 (6 bases). Germline V gene lookup returns CDR1 SGHRS and CDR2 YFSETQ. Deletions cut 4 bases from V and 0 bases from J, with 13 bases between. The CDR3 sequence is 15 residues long.

V gene TRBV7-3 combines with J gene TRBJ2-1; TRBD2 matches at 9 bases. This CDR3 spans 14 amino acids. The ends lost 0 bases at V and 6 bases at J; junction bases unmatched: 0. The V gene's germline CDR1 is SGHTA and CDR2 FQGTGA. The CDR3 DNA is TGTGCCAGCAGCTTAACTAGCGGGGGCAATGAGCAGTTCTTC. Protein sequence: CASSLTSGGNEQFF.

This clonotype has just a few counts. V gene TRBV20-1 combines with J gene TRBJ2-5; 8 nucleotides line up with TRBD2. The germline gives CDR1 DFQATT, CDR2 SNEGSKA (reference sequence). Trimming cost V 1 base and J 5 bases; bases outside gene matches: 6. The CDR3 loop spans 14 amino acids. CDR3 sequence: CSARVPGGKETQYF. The CDR3 DNA sequence: TGCAGTGCTAGAGTCCCGGGGGGGAAGGAGACCCAGTACTTC.

This clonotype was detected only a few times. This rearrangement joins TRBV5-6 to TRBJ1-6; D not resolved. Germline lookup yields CDR1 SGHDT and CDR2 YYEEEE. CDR3 size: 16 residues. Trimming removed 6 bases at V and 5 bases at J, with 18 bases between. The CDR3 is CASIPWAVLDNSPLHF. The DNA for the CDR3 is TGTGCCAGCATCCCGTGGGCAGTTTTAGATAATTCACCCCTCCACTTT.

This rearrangement joins TRBV21-1 to TRBJ2-7; the D call TRBD1 from the table was never checked on the DNA. TRBV21-1 is labeled a pseudogene. The CDR3 extends over 17 amino acids. CDR3 in DNA: TGTGCCAGCAGCAAAGGAAGGGGACGGAGACTTCTACGAGGCCAGTACGTC. It codes for CASSKGRGRRLLRGQYV.

The chain combines TRBV7-9 with TRBJ2-7; D is perhaps TRBD1 or TRBD2 (6 bases each). The CDR3 is made up of 13 amino acids. Trimming shortened V by 2 bases and J by 5 bases, and 10 bases separated the two germline ends. The germline gives CDR1 SEHNR, CDR2 FQNEAQ (reference sequence). The CDR3 spells CASSLWGADEQYV. The CDR3 nucleotides read TGTGCCAGCAGCTTATGGGGGGCCGACGAGCAGTACGTC.

This clonotype showed up just a few times. The chain has TRBV7-2 and TRBJ2-5; 10 bases are a match to TRBD2. With V trimmed by 3 bases and J by 11 bases, 6 bases remained unmatched. Looked up from germline, CDR1 is SGHTA and CDR2 is FQGNSA. This CDR3 region has 13 residues. The CDR3 protein is CASSLDLAGAQYF. CDR3 nucleotides: TGTGCCAGCAGCTTGGACCTAGCGGGGGCTCAGTACTTC.

This sequence joins TRBV5-6 and TRBJ1-4; D is perhaps TRBD1 (5 bases). V dropped 8 bases and J dropped 0 bases, with 11 bases sitting between them. Germline V CDR1 and CDR2: SGHDT, YYEEEE. The CDR3 contains 14 residues. CDR3: CASGAMTTNEKLFF. The CDR3 bases are TGTGCCAGTGGGGCCATGACAACTAATGAAAAACTGTTTTTT.

This chain connects TRBV5-1 to TRBJ1-4, with 7 bases matching TRBD1. This CDR3 has 13 residues. Germline CDR1 reads SGHRS; CDR2 reads YFSETQ. J gave up 7 bases and V 7 bases, and 7 bases lay outside the gene matches. The CDR3 DNA reads as TGCGCCAGCGGCCGGGACAGTGCTGAAAAACTGTTTTTT. Translation: CASGRDSAEKLFF.

The gene calls are TRBV12-3 or TRBV12-4 and TRBJ2-2, with unresolved D. The ends were cut back, 4 bases at V and 1 base at J, with 4 bases in the middle. The CDR3 consists of 13 residues. The CDR3 loop reads CASSYGNTGELFF. CDR3 DNA: TGTGCCAGCAGTTACGGGAACACCGGGGAGCTGTTTTTT.

V usage is TRBV4-1 and J usage is TRBJ2-5; 12 nucleotides line up with TRBD1. Germline V lookup: CDR1 MGHRA, CDR2 YSYEKL. Losses at the gene ends were 1 base for V and 5 bases for J; bases not matched to a gene: 5. The CDR3 runs 16 residues. The CDR3 DNA sequence: TGCGCCAGCAGCCAAGGGGGACAGGGGGCCTCGGAGACCCAGTACTTC. It codes for CASSQGGQGASETQYF.

The CDR3 DNA sequence: TGTGCCATCAGTGAGCTAGCGGGGATCTACGAGCAGTACTTC. This encodes CAISELAGIYEQYF. The gene calls are TRBV10-3 and TRBJ2-7, with 9 bases aligning to TRBD2. The CDR3 extends over 14 amino acids. Germline CDR1 ENHRY, CDR2 SYGVKD. Losses at the gene ends were 2 bases for V and 3 bases for J; bases not matched to a gene: 2.

This clonotype was seen a few times. The chain uses TRBV7-3 and TRBJ2-3, with D unresolved. Trimming stripped 1 base from V and 4 bases from J, with 6 bases between. The V gene's germline CDR1 is SGHTA and CDR2 FQGTGA. The CDR3 is made up of 13 amino acids. The CDR3 reads CASSLMNPDTQYF. The CDR3 bases are TGTGCCAGCAGCTTAATGAACCCAGATACGCAGTATTTT.

This chain connects TRBV6-5 to TRBJ1-1, with TRBD1 as a possible D gene (6 bases). Germline V CDR1 and CDR2: MNHEY, SVGAGI. The CDR3 sequence is 15 residues long. Trimming shortened V by 5 bases and J by 3 bases, and 16 bases separated the two germline ends. The CDR3: CASSPSRGGDTEAFF. The CDR3 nucleotides read TGTGCCAGCAGTCCGTCCAGGGGAGGGGACACTGAAGCTTTCTTT.

The V call is TRBV7-6, the J call TRBJ2-5; the D is unclear. There are 11 residues in the CDR3. V gave up 5 bases and J gave up 5 bases, with 6 bases separating them. The germline gives CDR1 SGHVS, CDR2 FNYEAQ. CDR3 in DNA: TGTGCCAGCAGCCATATGGAGACCCAGTACTTC. Protein: CASSHMETQYF. The variable domain in full, completed from reference TRBV7-6 and TRBJ2-5, reads GAGVSQSPRYKVTKRGQDVALRCDPISGHVSLYWYRQALGQGPEFLTYFNYEAQQDKSGLPNDRFSAERPEGSISTLTIQRTEQRDSAMYRCASSHMETQYFGPGTRLLVL.